Each of the 20 T cell receptor beta chains below was sequenced from the same sample in a study of regulatory T cells in long-lasting Graves disease. Time point given: persistent/refractory GD, antithyroid drugs over 5 years with positive TRAb. The TCR library was prepared using RNA isolated from PBMCs. TCR beta libraries were built with iRepertoire HTBI primers and Arm-PCR of CDR3 regions. One entry per CDR3 protein results from TCRdb running MiXCR on the multiplex PCR reads. The sample has 250,000 to 300,000 distinct CDR3 sequences, around 23% seen once. The sequencing here drew on peripheral blood mononuclear cells (PBMCs), taken when the disease was refractory, from a patient treated with antithyroid drugs. These receptors came from a female donor with Graves disease.

This clonotype was observed at least ten times. This rearrangement joins TRBV11-1 to TRBJ2-7, with a possible D match to TRBD2 (5 bases). The CDR3 is 14 residues long. V was pared by 3 bases and J by 2 bases, with 11 bases between. Germline CDR1 reads SGHAT; CDR2 reads FQDESV (reference sequence). CDR3 nucleotide sequence: TGTGCCAGCAGCTTGGACGGGATTACCTACGAGCAGTACTTC. Its translation is CASSLDGITYEQYF.

In this sample, this clonotype turned up many times. This rearrangement joins TRBV7-3 to TRBJ1-1, with D maybe TRBD1 (6 bases). Germline lookup yields CDR1 SGHTA and CDR2 FQGTGA. The CDR3 totals 15 residues. The V and J ends lost 0 bases and 9 bases respectively, with 17 bases between them. The CDR3 here is CASSLTQGLDSQAFF. Here the CDR3 DNA reads TGTGCCAGCAGCTTAACACAGGGCCTCGACTCGCAAGCTTTCTTT. Supplemented by reference TRBV7-3 and TRBJ1-1, the full variable domain reads GAGVSQTPSNKVTEKGKYVELRCDPISGHTALYWYRQSLGQGPEFLIYFQGTGAADDSGLPNDRFFAVRPEGSVSTLKIQRTERGDSAVYLCASSLTQGLDSQAFFGQGTRLTVV.

This clonotype was seen ten or more times. The chain couples TRBV5-5 to TRBJ1-1, with 9 bases aligning to TRBD1. Germline V lookup: CDR1 SGHKS, CDR2 YYEKEE (reference sequence). This CDR3 spans 14 amino acids. V shed 2 bases and J 5 bases; nucleotides not matched to a gene: 4. The CDR3 here is CASSLGTGRTEAFF. CDR3 coding DNA: TGTGCCAGCAGCTTAGGGACAGGGAGAACTGAAGCTTTCTTT.

This clonotype was counted a few times. V usage is TRBV6-1 and J usage is TRBJ1-4; TRBD1 is a possible D gene (5 bases). In germline, CDR1 is MNHNS, CDR2 SASEGT. The CDR3 is 14 amino acids. Between the trimmed V and J ends, which lost 6 bases and 8 bases, there was a span of 16 bases. The chain's CDR3 is CASSQGAKEEKLFF. The CDR3 bases are TGTGCCAGCAGCCAGGGAGCTAAGGAAGAAAAACTGTTTTTT.

The CDR3 sequence is CASSEQGAQPQHF. DNA for the CDR3: TGTGCCAGTAGTGAACAGGGAGCCCAGCCCCAGCATTTT. This chain links TRBV19 with TRBJ1-5; perhaps TRBD1 as D (6 bases). Germline CDR1 LNHDA, CDR2 SQIVND (reference sequence). V was pared by 5 bases and J by 7 bases, with 12 bases between. The CDR3 totals 13 residues.

This clonotype was counted only a few times. The chain uses TRBV10-3 and TRBJ2-5, with D perhaps TRBD1 (6 bases). CDR3 length: 13 amino acids. Germline V gene sequence: CDR1 ENHRY, CDR2 SYGVKD. Trimming cost V 7 bases and J 4 bases, with 13 bases left between them. CDR3 coding DNA: TGTGCCATCACCGAGGGGGATGGAGAGACCCAGTACTTC. As protein: CAITEGDGETQYF.

The rearrangement uses TRBV13 and TRBJ1-6; TRBD1 matches at 7 bases. This CDR3 has 15 amino acids. Germline CDR1 and CDR2: PRHDT and FYEKMQ (reference sequence). Trimming cost V 3 bases and J 7 bases; bases outside gene matches: 6. DNA for the CDR3: TGTGCCAGCAGCTTTTCCGGGACAGCCAATTCACCCCTCCACTTT. Protein: CASSFSGTANSPLHF.

This clonotype was observed a handful of times. CDR3: CASSLNVGEGTEAFF. DNA for the CDR3: TGCGCCAGCAGCTTGAATGTTGGGGAGGGCACTGAAGCTTTCTTT. This rearrangement joins TRBV5-1 to TRBJ1-1; D remains ambiguous. Between the trimmed V and J ends, which lost 1 base and 4 bases, there was a span of 14 bases. This CDR3 comprises 15 residues. The V gene's germline CDR1 is SGHRS and CDR2 YFSETQ.

This clonotype occurred many times. The rearrangement joins TRBV12-3 or TRBV12-4 to TRBJ1-5; D gene unclear. This CDR3 region has 16 residues. V lost 5 bases to trimming and J lost 0 bases, with 14 bases between them. CDR3 protein: CASSKGGHLSNQPQHF. CDR3 DNA: TGTGCCAGCAGTAAAGGTGGGCATCTTAGCAATCAGCCCCAGCATTTT.

This clonotype was detected only a few times. The V and J genes are TRBV6-2 or TRBV6-3 and TRBJ2-1, with D possibly being TRBD1 (5 bases). Trimming cost V 2 bases and J 1 base, with 9 bases left between them. This CDR3 has 15 amino acids. Germline CDR1 and CDR2: MNHEY and SVGEGT. CDR3 in amino acids: CASSYGAASYNEQFF. Written as DNA, the CDR3 is TGTGCCAGCAGTTACGGGGCGGCGTCCTACAATGAGCAGTTCTTC.

This clonotype was seen ten or more times. V usage is TRBV28 and J usage is TRBJ2-7; D is tentatively TRBD1 or TRBD2 (5 bases each). Deletions cut 5 bases from V and 4 bases from J, with 21 bases between. Germline CDR1 is MDHEN and CDR2 is SYDVKM. CDR3 length: 16 residues. CDR3 DNA: TGTGCCAGCAGTACTTCAGGGCAGGCCCTAGCTTACGAGCAGTACTTC. Its protein is CASSTSGQALAYEQYF.

This clonotype was recorded at least ten times. The V and J genes are TRBV7-2 and TRBJ2-5, with D unresolved. Between the trimmed V and J ends, which lost 8 bases and 5 bases, there was a span of 6 bases. The CDR3 spans 10 residues. Germline CDR1 is SGHTA and CDR2 is FQGNSA. The CDR3 region is CASGKETQYF. DNA of the CDR3: TGTGCCAGCGGGAAGGAGACCCAGTACTTC. The full variable domain, in which reference TRBV7-2 and TRBJ2-5 provide the parts outside the CDR3, is GAGVSQSPSNKVTEKGKDVELRCDPISGHTALYWYRQSLGQGLEFLIYFQGNSAPDKSGLPSDRFSAERTGGSVSTLTIQRTQQEDSAVYLCASGKETQYFGPGTRLLVL.

This chain joins TRBV6-2 or TRBV6-3 and TRBJ1-1, with 7 positions matching TRBD1. Trimming cost V 4 bases and J 5 bases; bases outside gene matches: 4. CDR1 is MNHEY, CDR2 SVGEGT, per germline. The CDR3 contains 13 residues. The CDR3 coding sequence is TGTGCCAGCAGTTCCGACAGGGTAACTGAAGCTTTCTTT. Protein: CASSSDRVTEAFF.

This clonotype was found many times. The V and J genes are TRBV28 and TRBJ1-2; D gene ambiguous. The CDR3 is 12 residues long. Germline V lookup: CDR1 MDHEN, CDR2 SYDVKM. The V end lost 7 bases, the J end lost 3 bases, and 9 bases lay between the germline ends. The CDR3 DNA reads TGTGCCAGCAATCGAGGGTACTATGGCTACACCTTC. Protein sequence: CASNRGYYGYTF.

The table lists this clonotype with many counts. The CDR3 spells CASSLGGRGEKLFF. The CDR3 bases are TGTGCCAGCAGTTTAGGTGGACGAGGTGAAAAACTGTTTTTT. V gene TRBV28 combines with J gene TRBJ1-4; no clear D. Trimming removed 2 bases from V and 7 bases from J, with 11 bases in between. The CDR3 contains 14 residues. CDR1 MDHEN and CDR2 SYDVKM come from the germline V gene.

J is TRBJ2-7 and V is TRBV19; a weak D match, TRBD2 (6 bases). Between the trimmed V and J ends, which lost 0 bases and 9 bases, there was a span of 18 bases. This CDR3 region has 15 residues. Per the germline V gene, CDR1 is LNHDA and CDR2 is SQIVND (reference sequence). CDR3 sequence: CASSIDLGTGGLQYF. In DNA, the CDR3 is TGTGCCAGTAGTATAGATCTCGGGACTGGAGGACTGCAGTACTTC.

This clonotype showed up many times. The chain is built from TRBV7-2 and TRBJ2-5, with D perhaps matching TRBD2 (6 bases). The length of the CDR3 is 16 residues. CDR1 and CDR2 from the germline V gene are SGHTA and FQGNSA. Trimming left V 5 bases short and J 4 bases short, with 20 bases between. CDR3 bases: TGTGCCAGCAGCCCCCCCAGGCTAGCGACGGTAGAGACCCAGTACTTC. Translating gives CASSPPRLATVETQYF.

In this sample, this clonotype turned up a few times. The rearrangement links TRBV13 to TRBJ2-2; 8 bases line up with TRBD1. The CDR3 runs to 16 residues. The germline V gene has CDR1 PRHDT and CDR2 FYEKMQ (reference sequence). The ends lost 2 bases at V and 4 bases at J; junction bases unmatched: 6. In DNA form, the CDR3 reads TGTGCCAGCAGCTTACGTCAGGGGGCGCTCACCGGGGAGCTGTTTTTT. Its protein product is CASSLRQGALTGELFF.

The V call is TRBV7-9, the J call TRBJ2-2; 12 bases line up with TRBD2. From germline, CDR1 is SEHNR and CDR2 FQNEAQ (reference sequence). V lost 0 bases to trimming and J lost 7 bases; unmatched junction nucleotides: 9. This CDR3 comprises 18 residues. DNA of the CDR3: TGTGCCAGCAGCTTAGCGGGACTAGCGGGCCCCGGAAGCGGGGAGCTGTTTTTT. It specifies CASSLAGLAGPGSGELFF. The full variable domain, in which reference TRBV7-9 and TRBJ2-2 provide the parts outside the CDR3, is DTGVSQNPRHKITKRGQNVTFRCDPISEHNRLYWYRQTLGQGPEFLTYFQNEAQLEKSRLLSDRFSAERPKGSFSTLEIQRTEQGDSAMYLCASSLAGLAGPGSGELFFGEGSRLTVL.

The table lists this clonotype with many counts. The V and J genes are TRBV6-1 and TRBJ1-1; no firm D call. V lost 7 bases and J lost 3, with 15 bases in between. The CDR3 is 14 amino acids. Germline loops: CDR1 MNHNS, CDR2 SASEGT. Here the CDR3 DNA reads TGTGCCAGCACCGAATTCATAGGAGACACTGAAGCTTTCTTT. Translation gives CASTEFIGDTEAFF.